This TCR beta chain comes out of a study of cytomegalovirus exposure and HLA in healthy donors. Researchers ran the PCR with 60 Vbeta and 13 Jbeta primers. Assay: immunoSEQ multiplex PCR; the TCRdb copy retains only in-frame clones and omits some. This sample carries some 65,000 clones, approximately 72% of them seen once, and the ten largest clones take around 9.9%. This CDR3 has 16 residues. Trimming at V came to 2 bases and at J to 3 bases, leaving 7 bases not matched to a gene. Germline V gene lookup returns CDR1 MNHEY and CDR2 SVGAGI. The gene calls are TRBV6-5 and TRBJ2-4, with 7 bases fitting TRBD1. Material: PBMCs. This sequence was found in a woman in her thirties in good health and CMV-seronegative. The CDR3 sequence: CASSYTATGSKNIQYF. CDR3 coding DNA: TGTGCCAGCAGTTACACGGCGACAGGGAGCAAAAACATTCAGTACTTC.